A selection of T cell receptor beta chains follows, all from one sample in a study of PD-1 blockade in classical Hodgkin lymphoma. Profiled with immunoSEQ multiplex PCR; TCRdb holds only in-frame clones, not every one. The sample holds roughly 47,000 clones, 80% seen once. Sequenced here: peripheral blood mononuclear cells (PBMCs), sampled before the second cycle of nivolumab. The receptors were sampled from a human donor with classical Hodgkin lymphoma. Each CDR3 is given with its conserved first and last residue. A D gene is named only where the DNA matches it firmly. Only some rows state a clone size, as once, few, many or a class for expanded clones.

TGTGCCAGCAGCTACGCCTTCTCTGAACCCTTTTACGAGCAGTACTTC CASSYAFSEPFYEQYF TRBJ2-7 NA 16 TRBV6-5 NA
TGTGCCACCGATAGTCCTAGCGGGAGCACAGATACGCAGTATTTT CATDSPSGSTDTQYF TRBJ2-3 TRBD2 15 TRBV6-1 NA
TGTGCCAGCTCAGACAGGGGGGTCAACTACGAGCAGTACTTC CASSDRGVNYEQYF TRBJ2-7 TRBD1 14 TRBV18 NA
TGTGCCAGCAGCTTTCAAGGGGGCGGCGAGACCCAGTACTTC CASSFQGGGETQYF TRBJ2-5 TRBD1 14 TRBV7-2 NA
TGCGCCAGCAGCCTAGGGACCAGCGAAAGGGGGTCCTACACCTTC CASSLGTSERGSYTF TRBJ1-2 NA 15 TRBV5-1 NA
TGCGCCAGCAGCTTGGGACCACCCCACCTCTCCTACGAGCAGTACTTC CASSLGPPHLSYEQYF TRBJ2-7 NA 16 TRBV5-1 NA
TGTGCCATCAGTGAGCGGGGCGGCGAAACTGAAGCTTTCTTT CAISERGGETEAFF TRBJ1-1 NA 14 TRBV10-3 NA
TGTGCCAGCAGCGTAGCTAGCGGGAGGGCCAGCACAGATACGCAGTATTTT CASSVASGRASTDTQYF TRBJ2-3 TRBD2 17 TRBV7-9 NA
TGCGCCAGCAGCGGGAGGAATGAAGCTTTCTTT CASSGRNEAFF TRBJ1-1 NA 11 TRBV4-1 few
TGTGCCAGCAGCCCGGCAGGAGACCACTACGAGCAGTACTTC CASSPAGDHYEQYF TRBJ2-7 NA 14 TRBV11-2 NA
TGCGCCAGCAGTGAGGCACGGCACAAAAACATTCAGTACTTC CASSEARHKNIQYF TRBJ2-4 NA 14 TRBV10-1 NA
TGTGCCACCCGATTAGACATGAACACTGAAGCTTTCTTT CATRLDMNTEAFF TRBJ1-1 NA 13 TRBV10-3 NA
TGTGCCAGCAGCCCCAGCTTGGGCGCGAGGGGCTACACCTTC CASSPSLGARGYTF TRBJ1-2 NA 14 TRBV6-6 NA
TGTGCCAGCAGCTTGGATGGCGGGGGGGCCCTCAATGAGCAGTTCTTC CASSLDGGGALNEQFF TRBJ2-1 TRBD2 16 TRBV5-4 NA
TGTGCTAGTGGTTTCGGACAGGGCAGGGACGGGCAGTACTTC CASGFGQGRDGQYF TRBJ2-7 TRBD1 14 TRBV12-5 once
TGTGCCAGCAGCCACCGGGGAAAGGATCAGCCCCAGCATTTT CASSHRGKDQPQHF TRBJ1-5 NA 14 TRBV11-3 NA
TGTGCCAGAAGCTTGGGATACACCTTC CARSLGYTF TRBJ1-2 NA 9 TRBV5-3 NA
TGTGCCAGCAGCCAGGGCACAGGCGAGTTTGGAAACACCATATATTTT CASSQGTGEFGNTIYF TRBJ1-3 NA 16 TRBV9 few
TGTGCCAGCAGCGTCGGGAACCAAGAGACCCAGTACTTC CASSVGNQETQYF TRBJ2-5 NA 13 TRBV9 NA
TGTGCCAGCAGTCCGCGGGTATTCTATGGCTACACCTTC CASSPRVFYGYTF TRBJ1-2 NA 13 TRBV28 NA
TGTGCCAGCAGCCTCAGGGGGAGATATGGCTACACCTTC CASSLRGRYGYTF TRBJ1-2 TRBD1 13 TRBV27 NA
TGTGCCGGAGGGACAGGGCAAGATGAAAAACTGTTTTTT CAGGTGQDEKLFF TRBJ1-4 TRBD1 13 TRBV6-1 NA
TGTGCCAGCAGCTCCCGGGTTAGGGGAACTGAAGCTTTCTTT CASSSRVRGTEAFF TRBJ1-1 NA 14 TRBV7-9 once
TGTGCCAGCAGCTTGGCTCGGACAGGGGGCCTGTATACTGAAGCTTTCTTT CASSLARTGGLYTEAFF TRBJ1-1 TRBD1 17 TRBV7-6 NA
TGTGCCTGGAGTCGGAGCTCCTACGAGCAGTACTTC CAWSRSSYEQYF TRBJ2-7 NA 12 TRBV30 NA
TGTGCCAGCAGTTTAATACAAGCGGGGGCCACCTACGAGCAGTACTTC CASSLIQAGATYEQYF TRBJ2-7 TRBD2 16 TRBV28 NA
TGTGCCAGCAGCTTAGGTGGGGCCAGCGGGTTGAAAAATGAGCAGTTCTTC CASSLGGASGLKNEQFF TRBJ2-1 NA 17 TRBV7-3 NA
TGCGCCAGCAGCCAAGCTGAGTCTCAGGGGGAAAAACTGTTTTTT CASSQAESQGEKLFF TRBJ1-4 NA 15 TRBV4-3 NA
TGTGCCAGCAGTCACAGGGGGCCCCAAGAGACCCAGTACTTC CASSHRGPQETQYF TRBJ2-5 TRBD1 14 TRBV7-8 few
TGTGCCAGCAGTGTCCGCTTCAACACTGAAGCTTTCTTT CASSVRFNTEAFF TRBJ1-1 NA 13 TRBV6-1 few
TGTGCCAGCAGCTGGGACAGCCCCGCGAACACCGGGGAGCTGTTTTTT CASSWDSPANTGELFF TRBJ2-2 TRBD1 16 TRBV27 NA
TGCGCCAGCAGCTTGGGGGGGCGAGGGAGTGTCGAGACCCAGTACTTC CASSLGGRGSVETQYF TRBJ2-5 NA 16 TRBV5-1 NA
TGTGCCAGCACCGAAGACATGAACACTGAAGCTTTCTTT CASTEDMNTEAFF TRBJ1-1 NA 13 TRBV6-5 NA
TGTGCCAGCAGTCCCAGGGGCAGCGAAGCTTTCTTT CASSPRGSEAFF TRBJ1-1 NA 12 TRBV27 NA
TGTGCCAGCAGCGTAGGGGCAGGGGCCGGCACAGATACGCAGTATTTT CASSVGAGAGTDTQYF TRBJ2-3 NA 16 TRBV9 NA
TGCGCCAGCAGGGCGGCGGGAGGGCCGGGGAATGAGCAGTTCTTC CASRAAGGPGNEQFF TRBJ2-1 TRBD2 15 TRBV10-2 NA
TGTGCCAGCAGCTTGAGGGGAACTGAAGCTTTCTTT CASSLRGTEAFF TRBJ1-1 NA 12 TRBV5-1 NA
TGTGCCAGCAGTGAAGGAGATACGCAGTATTTT CASSEGDTQYF TRBJ2-3 NA 11 TRBV2 NA
TGTGCCAGCATTTGGAGGCAGGTCGGGTGGCCCCTCCACTTT CASIWRQVGWPLHF TRBJ1-6 NA 14 TRBV6-1 NA
TGTGCCAGCAGCTGGCGAGAAGGCTACGAGCAGTACTTC CASSWREGYEQYF TRBJ2-7 NA 13 TRBV5-6 NA
TGTGCCAGCAGTAACAACCTATACGAGCAGTACTTC CASSNNLYEQYF TRBJ2-7 NA 12 TRBV6-6 NA
TGTGCCAGCTCACCCCAGGAGACCCAGTACTTC CASSPQETQYF TRBJ2-5 NA 11 TRBV18 NA
TGTGCCAGCAGCCAAGAAGAGGGTTTAGCCAAAAACATTCAGTACTTC CASSQEEGLAKNIQYF TRBJ2-4 NA 16 TRBV14 NA
TGTGCCAGCAGCTCTACAAGCGGGAGGTCCACCGGGGAGCTGTTTTTT CASSSTSGRSTGELFF TRBJ2-2 TRBD2 16 TRBV7-9 once
TGTGCCAGCAGCCTAAGGACTGGCATCGGGGAGACCCAGTACTTC CASSLRTGIGETQYF TRBJ2-5 NA 15 TRBV7-7 NA
TGTGCCAGCAGCCCGAGGACTAGCGGGTACAATGAGCAGTTCTTC CASSPRTSGYNEQFF TRBJ2-1 TRBD2 15 TRBV4-2 NA
TGCAGTGCTGGTTTTCAGCCCCAGCATTTT CSAGFQPQHF TRBJ1-5 NA 10 TRBV20-1 NA
TGTGCCAGCAGTTTATTGGGGAAACCTGAAGCTTTCTTT CASSLLGKPEAFF TRBJ1-1 NA 13 TRBV27 NA
TGTGCCAGCAGTTTTTGGGGTCGGACGAATTCACCCCTCCACTTT CASSFWGRTNSPLHF TRBJ1-6 NA 15 TRBV28 once
TGTGCCACCAGCAGCTCTTACCGGGACGGTCACAATGAGCAGTTCTTC CATSSSYRDGHNEQFF TRBJ2-1 NA 16 TRBV15 NA
TGCGCCAGCAGCCAATTCTTAGCGGGGGAGTCCGAGCAGTACTTC CASSQFLAGESEQYF TRBJ2-7 TRBD2 15 TRBV4-3 NA
TGTGCCAGCAGCTTAGGATTATTTAGGGACTCCGGAAACACCATATATTTT CASSLGLFRDSGNTIYF TRBJ1-3 NA 17 TRBV11-3 once
TGTGCCAGCAGTGAAGGTGTAAACTATGGCTACACCTTC CASSEGVNYGYTF TRBJ1-2 NA 13 TRBV2 NA